This T cell receptor beta chain is drawn from a study of identical twins. Whole-study findings and limits: Whereas memory repertoires showed no such difference, abundant cord blood beta clonotypes carried fewer insertions.

J lost 0 bases, V lost 3 bases, and 11 bases had no gene match. The CDR3 consists of 18 residues. The germline CDR1 and CDR2 sequences are SGHDT and YYEEEE. Template switching, a step in the protocol, added a universal primer site, and cDNA carried unique molecular identifiers. TCRdb re-analysed the 5' RACE reads in MiXCR, keeping a single row per CDR3 protein. The sample lists a few hundred thousand distinct CDR3 sequences, approximately 8.8% seen once, with about 8.1% in the top ten. About this clonotype itself: Its antigen is undetermined.

This clonotype was obtained from a woman aged 45-60 years in good health. The chain combines TRBV5-6 with TRBJ2-5; 10 bases line up with TRBD2. Sequenced: naive T cells sorted from blood. The CDR3 region is CASSWLAGGRMYQETQYF. The CDR3 coding sequence is TGTGCCAGCAGCTGGTTAGCGGGAGGTCGAATGTACCAAGAGACCCAGTACTTC.